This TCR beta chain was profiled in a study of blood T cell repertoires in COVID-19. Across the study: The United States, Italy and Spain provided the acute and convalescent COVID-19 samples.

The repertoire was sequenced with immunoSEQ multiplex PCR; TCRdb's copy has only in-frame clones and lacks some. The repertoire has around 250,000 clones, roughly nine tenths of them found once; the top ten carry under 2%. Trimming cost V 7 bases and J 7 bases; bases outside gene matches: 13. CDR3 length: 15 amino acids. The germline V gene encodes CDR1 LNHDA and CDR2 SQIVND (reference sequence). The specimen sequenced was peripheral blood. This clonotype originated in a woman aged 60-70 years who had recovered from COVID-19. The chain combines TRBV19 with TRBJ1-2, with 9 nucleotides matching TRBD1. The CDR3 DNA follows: TGTGCCAGTATTACAGGACCGGACAGGGGTGGTGGCTACACCTTC. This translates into CASITGPDRGGGYTF.